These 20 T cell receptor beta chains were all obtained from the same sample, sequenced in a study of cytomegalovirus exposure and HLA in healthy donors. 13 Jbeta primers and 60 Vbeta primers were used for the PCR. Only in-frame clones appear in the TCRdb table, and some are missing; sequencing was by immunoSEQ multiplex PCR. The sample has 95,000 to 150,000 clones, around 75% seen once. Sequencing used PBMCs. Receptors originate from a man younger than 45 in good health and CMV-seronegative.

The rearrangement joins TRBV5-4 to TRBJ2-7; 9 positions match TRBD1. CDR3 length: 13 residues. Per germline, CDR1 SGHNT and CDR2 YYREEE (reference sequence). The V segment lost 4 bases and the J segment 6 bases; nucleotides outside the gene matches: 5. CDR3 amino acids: CASSGQGRPEQYF. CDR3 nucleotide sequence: TGTGCCAGCAGCGGACAGGGGAGACCCGAGCAGTACTTC.

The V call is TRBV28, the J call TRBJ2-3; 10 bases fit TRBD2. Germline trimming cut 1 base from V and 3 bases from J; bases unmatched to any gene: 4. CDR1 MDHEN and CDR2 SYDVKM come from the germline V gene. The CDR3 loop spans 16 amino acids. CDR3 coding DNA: TGTGCCAGCAGTTTATCAGGACTAGCGGTAACAGATACGCAGTATTTT. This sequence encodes CASSLSGLAVTDTQYF.

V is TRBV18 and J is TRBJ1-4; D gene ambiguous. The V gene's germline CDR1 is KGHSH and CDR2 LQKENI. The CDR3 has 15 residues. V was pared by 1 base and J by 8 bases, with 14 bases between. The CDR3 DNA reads TGTGCCAGCTCACCACTAGGCCGGGGAAGCGAAAAACTGTTTTTT. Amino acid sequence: CASSPLGRGSEKLFF.

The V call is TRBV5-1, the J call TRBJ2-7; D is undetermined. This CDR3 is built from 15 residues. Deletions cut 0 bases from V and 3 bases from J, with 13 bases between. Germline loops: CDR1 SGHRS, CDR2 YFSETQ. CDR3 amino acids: CASSLEVVRNYEQYF. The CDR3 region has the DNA TGCGCCAGCAGCTTGGAGGTTGTGAGGAACTACGAGCAGTACTTC.

This CDR3 reads CASSPRTGNTEAFF. The DNA of the CDR3 is TGTGCCAGCTCACCAAGGACAGGAAACACTGAAGCTTTCTTT. V usage is TRBV18 and J usage is TRBJ1-1; 7 nucleotides agree with TRBD1. Germline V gives CDR1 KGHSH, CDR2 LQKENI. V lost 2 bases, J lost 2 bases, and 2 bases stayed unmatched. The CDR3 sequence is 14 residues long.

The CDR3 DNA reads TGTGCCAGCAGCTCTAGGACAGGAACCATATATTTT. Protein product: CASSSRTGTIYF. The chain uses TRBV7-2 and TRBJ1-3, with 7 nucleotides matching TRBD1. Germline V gene sequence: CDR1 SGHTA, CDR2 FQGNSA. The CDR3 runs 12 residues. V shed 4 bases, J shed 10 bases, and the junction held 4 bases outside the gene matches.

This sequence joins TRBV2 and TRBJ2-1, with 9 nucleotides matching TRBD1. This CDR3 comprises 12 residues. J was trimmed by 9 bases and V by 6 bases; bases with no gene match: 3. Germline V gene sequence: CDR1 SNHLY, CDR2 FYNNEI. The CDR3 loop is CASRDRGTEQFF. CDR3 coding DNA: TGTGCCAGCAGGGACAGGGGTACTGAGCAGTTCTTC.

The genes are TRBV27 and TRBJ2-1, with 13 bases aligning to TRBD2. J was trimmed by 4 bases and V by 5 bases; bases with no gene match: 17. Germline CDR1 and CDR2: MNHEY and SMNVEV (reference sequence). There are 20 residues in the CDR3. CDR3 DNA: TGTGCCAGCAGTCTCACCCTACTAGCGGGGGGGCCGAAGGAGTACAATGAGCAGTTCTTC. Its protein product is CASSLTLLAGGPKEYNEQFF.

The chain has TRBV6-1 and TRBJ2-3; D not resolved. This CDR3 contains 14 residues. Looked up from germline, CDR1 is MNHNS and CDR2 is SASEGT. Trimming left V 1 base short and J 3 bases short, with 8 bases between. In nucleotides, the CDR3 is TGTGCCAGCAGTGAAGTGCAGGCTACAGATACGCAGTATTTT. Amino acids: CASSEVQATDTQYF.

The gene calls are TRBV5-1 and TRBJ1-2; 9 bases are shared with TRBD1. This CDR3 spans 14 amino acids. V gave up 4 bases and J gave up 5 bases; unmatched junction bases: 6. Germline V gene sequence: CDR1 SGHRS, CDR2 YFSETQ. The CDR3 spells CASSPIQGAYGYTF. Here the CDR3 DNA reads TGCGCCAGCAGCCCAATACAGGGGGCGTATGGCTACACCTTC. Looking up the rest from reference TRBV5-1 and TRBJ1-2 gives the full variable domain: KAGVTQTPRYLIKTRGQQVTLSCSPISGHRSVSWYQQTPGQGLQFLFEYFSETQRNKGNFPGRFSGRQFSNSRSEMNVSTLELGDSALYLCASSPIQGAYGYTFGSGTRLTVV.

As DNA, the CDR3 is TGTGCCAGCAGCCCTCTACGCAGGGCCCCCGGGGAGCTGTTTTTT. Protein product: CASSPLRRAPGELFF. This chain links TRBV14 with TRBJ2-2; TRBD1 might be the D (5 bases). This CDR3 region has 15 residues. The germline V and J ends were trimmed by 4 bases and 6 bases, with 15 bases remaining between them. Germline CDR1 SGHDN, CDR2 FVKESK.

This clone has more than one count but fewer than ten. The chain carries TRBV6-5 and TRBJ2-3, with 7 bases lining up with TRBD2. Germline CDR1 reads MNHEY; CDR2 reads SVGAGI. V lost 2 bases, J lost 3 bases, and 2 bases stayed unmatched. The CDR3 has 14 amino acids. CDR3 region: CASSYREGTDTQYF. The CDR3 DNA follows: TGTGCCAGCAGTTACAGGGAGGGGACAGATACGCAGTATTTT.

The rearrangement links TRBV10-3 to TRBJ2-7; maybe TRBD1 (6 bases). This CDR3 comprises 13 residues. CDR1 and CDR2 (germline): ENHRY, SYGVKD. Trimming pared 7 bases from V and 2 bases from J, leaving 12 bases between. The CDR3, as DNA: TGTGCCATCACCGAAGGACAGCCCTACGAGCAGTACTTC. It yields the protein CAITEGQPYEQYF.

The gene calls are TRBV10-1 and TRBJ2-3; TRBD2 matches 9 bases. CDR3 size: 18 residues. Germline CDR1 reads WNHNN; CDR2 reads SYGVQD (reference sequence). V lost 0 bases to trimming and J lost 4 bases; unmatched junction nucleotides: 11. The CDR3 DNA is TGCGCCAGCAGTGAGTCGCGGGGGGGCATAGGGGTCGCAGATACGCAGTATTTT. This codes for CASSESRGGIGVADTQYF.

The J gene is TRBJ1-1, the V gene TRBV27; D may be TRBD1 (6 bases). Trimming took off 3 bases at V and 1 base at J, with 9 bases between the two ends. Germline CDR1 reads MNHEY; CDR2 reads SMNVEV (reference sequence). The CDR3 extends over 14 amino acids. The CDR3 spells CASSLGQRNTEAFF. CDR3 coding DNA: TGTGCCAGCAGTTTGGGACAACGGAACACTGAAGCTTTCTTT.

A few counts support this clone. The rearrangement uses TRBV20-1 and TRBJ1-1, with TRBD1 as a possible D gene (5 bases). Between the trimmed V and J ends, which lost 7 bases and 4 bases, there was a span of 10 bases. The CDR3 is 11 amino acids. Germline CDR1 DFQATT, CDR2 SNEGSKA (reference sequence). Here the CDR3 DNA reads TGCAGTGGAGGTAGGGGCACTGAAGCTTTCTTT. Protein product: CSGGRGTEAFF.

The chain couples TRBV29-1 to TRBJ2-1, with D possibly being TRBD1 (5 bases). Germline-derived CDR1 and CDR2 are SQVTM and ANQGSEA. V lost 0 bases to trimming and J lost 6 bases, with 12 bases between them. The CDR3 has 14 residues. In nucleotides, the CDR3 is TGCAGCGTTGAAGACCGTCCAGGGATCAATGAGCAGTTCTTC. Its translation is CSVEDRPGINEQFF.

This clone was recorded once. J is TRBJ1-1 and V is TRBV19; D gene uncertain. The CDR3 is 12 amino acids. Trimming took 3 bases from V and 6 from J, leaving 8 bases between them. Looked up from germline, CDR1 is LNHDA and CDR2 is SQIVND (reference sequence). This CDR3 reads CASSITRAEAFF. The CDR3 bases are TGTGCCAGTAGTATTACCCGCGCTGAAGCTTTCTTT.

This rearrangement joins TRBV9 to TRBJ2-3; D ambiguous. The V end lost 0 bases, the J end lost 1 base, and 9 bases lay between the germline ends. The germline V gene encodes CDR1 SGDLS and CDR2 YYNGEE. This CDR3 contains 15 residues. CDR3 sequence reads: CASSVGTLGTDTQYF. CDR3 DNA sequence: TGTGCCAGCAGCGTAGGTACGTTAGGCACAGATACGCAGTATTTT.

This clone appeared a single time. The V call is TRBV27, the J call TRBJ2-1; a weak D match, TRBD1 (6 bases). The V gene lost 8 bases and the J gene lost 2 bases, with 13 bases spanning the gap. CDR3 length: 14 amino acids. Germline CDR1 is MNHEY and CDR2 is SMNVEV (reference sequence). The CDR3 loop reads CASWGQGTYNEQFF. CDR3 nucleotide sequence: TGTGCCAGCTGGGGGCAGGGGACCTACAATGAGCAGTTCTTC.